This T cell receptor beta chain comes out of a study of shared clonotypes between healthy human individuals. Study results and limitations: Lower generation probabilities were found for non-shared clonotypes than for those shared by all four donors.

Profiling relied on immunoSEQ multiplex PCR, and the TCRdb table lists in-frame clones only, not all of them. This table holds 980,000 or so clones, about three quarters found once. As regards this clone: The antigen is not known.

There are 15 residues in the CDR3. The germline gives CDR1 SGHTA, CDR2 FQGTGA. Trimming cost V 4 bases and J 3 bases; bases outside gene matches: 4. The split of CD4+ cells yielded CD45RA+ naive and CD45RA-negative memory subsets. Sequenced input: memory CD4+ T cells sorted from blood. Specified subset: CD45RA-negative fraction. V is TRBV7-3 and J is TRBJ2-1; 9 bases are shared with TRBD2. The TCR was taken from a man aged 18-30 years in good health. The CDR3: CASSSTSGHYNEQFF. The DNA for the CDR3 is TGTGCCAGCAGCTCAACTAGCGGGCACTACAATGAGCAGTTCTTC.